The 19 T cell receptor beta chains presented below share a single source sample, sequenced in a study of post-analysis software for immune sequencing data. Their antigen targets remain unknown. Each TCR beta cDNA library carried unique molecular identifiers. Each CDR3 protein gets one entry after TCRdb re-called the PCR reads with MiXCR. Counted here are about 800,000 distinct CDR3 sequences, 30% occurring once; the ten biggest clones make up 0.5% to 0.6%. Whole-study findings and limits: Five or six TRBV segments were significantly more frequent in patients than in controls. TRBV5-6, TRBV5-1 and TRBV20-1 were among these segments.

Sequenced sample: blood. The receptors originated from a girl under 18 with multiple sclerosis.

A few counts support this clonotype. The genes are TRBV7-9 and TRBJ2-1, with D uncertain. Trimming removed 5 bases from V and 0 bases from J, with 11 bases in between. This CDR3 spans 15 amino acids. The germline V gene has CDR1 SEHNR and CDR2 FQNEAQ (reference sequence). The CDR3 bases are TGTGCCAGCAGCCATCCCCACGGCTCCTACAATGAGCAGTTCTTC. Its translation is CASSHPHGSYNEQFF.

The rearrangement links TRBV20-1 to TRBJ2-1, with a tentative D call TRBD1 (6 bases). Germline V gives CDR1 DFQATT, CDR2 SNEGSKA (reference sequence). Trimming pared 0 bases from V and 5 bases from J, leaving 17 bases between. The CDR3 runs 16 residues. For the CDR3, the DNA is TGCAGTGCTAGAGACCCGCCCGGGACAAAAGACAATGAGCAGTTCTTC. It yields the protein CSARDPPGTKDNEQFF.

Remarks on this clonotype: The junction does not match germline at one end; this may be a read error. J is TRBJ2-2 and V is TRBV6-6, with 7 bases fitting TRBD2. This CDR3 region has 13 residues. The germline V gene has CDR1 MNHNY and CDR2 SVGAGI (reference sequence). The chain's CDR3 is CAGSYSGGGELFF. CDR3 sequence (DNA): TGTGCCGGCAGTTACTCGGGGGGCGGGGAGCTGTTTTTT.

The chain combines TRBV7-2 with TRBJ1-4; no clear D gene. CDR1 SGHTA and CDR2 FQGNSA come from the germline V gene. Trimming removed 3 bases from V and 8 bases from J, with 16 bases in between. The CDR3 consists of 15 residues. For the CDR3, the DNA is TGTGCCAGCAGCTTGGATCCAGCCACATGGGAAAAACTGTTTTTT. Amino acid sequence: CASSLDPATWEKLFF.

The V and J genes are TRBV5-1 and TRBJ2-7, with 10 bases identical to TRBD2. CDR1 is SGHRS and CDR2 is YFSETQ in the germline V gene. Trimming took 1 base from V and 3 from J; bases not matched to a gene: 4. The CDR3 extends over 15 amino acids. The CDR3 loop reads CASSLFLAGVYEQYF. CDR3 nucleotides: TGCGCCAGCAGCTTGTTCCTAGCGGGGGTCTACGAGCAGTACTTC.

J is TRBJ2-3 and V is TRBV20-1, with D perhaps given as TRBD1 or TRBD2 (6 bases each). This CDR3 is built from 16 residues. With 0 bases removed from V and 1 base from J, the gap between germline ends came to 14 bases. CDR1 and CDR2 from the germline V gene are DFQATT and SNEGSKA (reference sequence). CDR3 sequence reads: CSARDLLGGGTDTQYF. Here the CDR3 DNA reads TGCAGTGCTAGAGATCTTCTGGGGGGCGGCACAGATACGCAGTATTTT.

This clonotype came up a few times. The CDR3, as DNA: TGTGCCAGCAGTTTCTTACGGGCAGGCCTAGTATTCGAGCAGTACTTC. The encoded protein is CASSFLRAGLVFEQYF. J is TRBJ2-7 and V is TRBV28; D is unclear. CDR1 is MDHEN and CDR2 is SYDVKM in the germline V gene. The CDR3 consists of 16 residues. The ends were cut back, 3 bases at V and 6 bases at J, with 21 bases in the middle.

This clonotype showed up many times. The chain employs TRBV6-5 and TRBJ2-7, with D possibly being TRBD1 (5 bases). The germline V gene encodes CDR1 MNHEY and CDR2 SVGAGI. V was shortened by 6 bases and J by 1 base, with 13 bases between the two germline ends. CDR3 length equals 14 residues. This chain's CDR3 is CASRMGQGSYEQYF. The CDR3 DNA sequence: TGTGCCAGCAGGATGGGGCAGGGATCCTACGAGCAGTACTTC.

The genes are TRBV5-6 and TRBJ2-5, with D maybe TRBD1 (6 bases). The germline CDR1 and CDR2 sequences are SGHDT and YYEEEE. Trimming removed 4 bases from V and 1 base from J, with 11 bases in between. The CDR3 runs to 14 residues. The CDR3 DNA sequence: TGTGCCAGCAGCATTACAGGGCCCCAAGAGACCCAGTACTTC. Protein sequence: CASSITGPQETQYF.

V is TRBV27 and J is TRBJ2-1; 7 positions agree with TRBD1. Matching the DNA end better, TRBJ2-7 makes the J call doubtful. The CDR3 is 13 residues long. The V gene's germline CDR1 is MNHEY and CDR2 SMNVEV (reference sequence). DNA for the CDR3: TGTGCCAGACACATTAAACAGGGGAACGAGCAGTACTTC. The encoded protein is CARHIKQGNEQYF.

CDR3 in amino acids: CASSFSFFGAGGSYEQYF. CDR3 nucleotide sequence: TGTGCCAGCAGCTTCTCTTTTTTTGGGGCGGGAGGGTCCTACGAGCAGTACTTC. The rearrangement joins TRBV7-2 to TRBJ2-7; 9 nucleotides line up with TRBD2. CDR1 is SGHTA and CDR2 is FQGNSA in the germline V gene. V dropped 3 bases and J dropped 1; count of bases not matched to a gene: 13. The CDR3 is 18 amino acids. The complete variable domain, with remaining parts taken from reference TRBV7-2 and TRBJ2-7, reads GAGVSQSPSNKVTEKGKDVELRCDPISGHTALYWYRQSLGQGLEFLIYFQGNSAPDKSGLPSDRFSAERTGGSVSTLTIQRTQQEDSAVYLCASSFSFFGAGGSYEQYFGPGTRLTVT.

Note on this clonotype: A clone one base away is much larger, so this may be a read error. V and J are TRBV28 and TRBJ2-1, with D maybe TRBD1 (5 bases). V lost 3 bases and J 6 bases, leaving 18 bases between the germline ends. The CDR3 has 16 residues. CDR1 and CDR2 (germline): MDHEN, SYDVKM. CDR3 DNA: TGTGCCAGCAGTTTCTCCACAGACGTAAGGGGCAATGAGCAGTTCTTC. Its translation: CASSFSTDVRGNEQFF.

The rearrangement uses TRBV11-3 and TRBJ1-4; D gene uncertain. Looked up from germline, CDR1 is SGHNT and CDR2 is YENEEA. The CDR3 contains 15 residues. Deletions cut 8 bases from V and 8 bases from J, with 21 bases between. The CDR3 DNA is TGTGCCAGCGGGGTATCAAACACCCTAATCGAAAAACTGTTTTTT. This codes for CASGVSNTLIEKLFF.

Regarding this clonotype: Its ends do not fully match the called genes, so a read error is possible. The chain has TRBV7-2 and TRBJ2-5, with a weak D call TRBD2 (6 bases). CDR1 SGHTA and CDR2 FQGNSA come from the germline V gene. CDR3 length equals 16 residues. The DNA of the CDR3 is TGTGCCAACAGCTTATCGGACTACCATTTACAAGAGACCCAGTACTTC. Residues: CANSLSDYHLQETQYF.

This clonotype showed up just a few times. The chain combines TRBV7-2 with TRBJ2-5; possibly TRBD1 or TRBD2 for D (5 bases each). The CDR3 has 14 residues. Trimming took 5 bases from V and 5 from J, leaving 15 bases between them. From germline, CDR1 is SGHTA and CDR2 FQGNSA. Here the CDR3 reads CASSPSGPGETQYF. CDR3 DNA: TGTGCCAGCAGCCCATCGGGACCGGGGGAGACCCAGTACTTC.

The sample holds many counts of this clonotype. The genes are TRBV7-2 and TRBJ2-4; the match to TRBD1 covers 8 bases. CDR3 length equals 12 residues. Trimming cost V 5 bases and J 6 bases; bases outside gene matches: 0. Germline values: CDR1 SGHTA, CDR2 FQGNSA. CDR3 protein: CASSGQGNIQYF. The CDR3 nucleotides are TGTGCCAGCAGCGGACAGGGAAACATTCAGTACTTC.

This chain joins TRBV3-1 and TRBJ2-3, with D uncertain. Germline-derived CDR1 and CDR2 are LGHDT and YNNKEL (reference sequence). Trimming left V 4 bases short and J 3 bases short, with 14 bases between. The CDR3 has 15 amino acids. The CDR3 coding sequence is TGTGCCAGCAGCCCGGAATCGTGGCCTACAGATACGCAGTATTTT. Its translation is CASSPESWPTDTQYF.

The rearrangement uses TRBV4-3 and TRBJ2-2; maybe TRBD1 (6 bases). The ends were cut back, 0 bases at V and 5 bases at J, with 22 bases in the middle. Per the germline V gene, CDR1 is LGHNA and CDR2 is YSLEER. CDR3 length: 19 amino acids. Here the CDR3 reads CASSQDTQLGRGRTGELFF. CDR3 bases: TGCGCCAGCAGCCAAGATACGCAGTTGGGCAGGGGACGGACCGGGGAGCTGTTTTTT.

In its sample, this clonotype was seen a few times. This chain connects TRBV6-6 to TRBJ2-7; D is uncertain. The germline V gene has CDR1 MNHNY and CDR2 SVGAGI (reference sequence). Trimming left V 6 bases short and J 2 bases short, with 20 bases between. The CDR3 sequence is 16 residues long. CDR3 residues: CASSDLVGGTPYEQYF. The CDR3 nucleotides read TGTGCCAGCAGCGACTTGGTGGGCGGAACCCCCTACGAGCAGTACTTC.